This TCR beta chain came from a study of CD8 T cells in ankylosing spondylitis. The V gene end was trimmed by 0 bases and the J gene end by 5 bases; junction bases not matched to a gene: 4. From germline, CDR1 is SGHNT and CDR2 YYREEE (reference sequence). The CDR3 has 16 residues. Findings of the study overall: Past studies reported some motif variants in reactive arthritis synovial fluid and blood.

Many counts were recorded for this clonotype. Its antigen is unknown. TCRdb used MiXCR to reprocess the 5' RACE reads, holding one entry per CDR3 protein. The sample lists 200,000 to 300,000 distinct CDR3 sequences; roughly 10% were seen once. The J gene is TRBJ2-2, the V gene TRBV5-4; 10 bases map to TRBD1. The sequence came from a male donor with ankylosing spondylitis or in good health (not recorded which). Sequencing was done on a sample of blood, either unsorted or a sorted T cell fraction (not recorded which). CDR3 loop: CASSLGDRGGTGELFF. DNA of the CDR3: TGTGCCAGCAGCTTGGGGGACAGGGGCGGAACCGGGGAGCTGTTTTTT. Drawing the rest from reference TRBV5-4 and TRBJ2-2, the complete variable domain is ETGVTQSPTHLIKTRGQQVTLRCSSQSGHNTVSWYQQALGQGPQFIFQYYREEENGRGNFPPRFSGLQFPNYSSELNVNALELDDSALYLCASSLGDRGGTGELFFGEGSRLTVL.